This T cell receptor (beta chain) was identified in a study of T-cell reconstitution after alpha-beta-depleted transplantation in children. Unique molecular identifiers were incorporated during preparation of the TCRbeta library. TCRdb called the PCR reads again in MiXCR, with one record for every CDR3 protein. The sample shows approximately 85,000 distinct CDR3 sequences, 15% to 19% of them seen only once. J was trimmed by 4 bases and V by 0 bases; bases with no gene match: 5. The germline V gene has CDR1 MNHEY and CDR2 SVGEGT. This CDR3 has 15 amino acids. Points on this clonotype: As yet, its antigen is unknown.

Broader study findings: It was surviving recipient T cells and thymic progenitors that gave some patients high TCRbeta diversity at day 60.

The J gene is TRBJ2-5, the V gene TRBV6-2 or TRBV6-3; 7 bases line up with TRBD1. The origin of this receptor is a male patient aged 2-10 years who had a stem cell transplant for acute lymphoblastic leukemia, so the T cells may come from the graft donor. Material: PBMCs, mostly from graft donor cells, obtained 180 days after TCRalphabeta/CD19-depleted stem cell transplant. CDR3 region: CASSYSGQVGETQYF. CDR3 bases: TGTGCCAGCAGTTACTCCGGACAGGTCGGAGAGACCCAGTACTTC.